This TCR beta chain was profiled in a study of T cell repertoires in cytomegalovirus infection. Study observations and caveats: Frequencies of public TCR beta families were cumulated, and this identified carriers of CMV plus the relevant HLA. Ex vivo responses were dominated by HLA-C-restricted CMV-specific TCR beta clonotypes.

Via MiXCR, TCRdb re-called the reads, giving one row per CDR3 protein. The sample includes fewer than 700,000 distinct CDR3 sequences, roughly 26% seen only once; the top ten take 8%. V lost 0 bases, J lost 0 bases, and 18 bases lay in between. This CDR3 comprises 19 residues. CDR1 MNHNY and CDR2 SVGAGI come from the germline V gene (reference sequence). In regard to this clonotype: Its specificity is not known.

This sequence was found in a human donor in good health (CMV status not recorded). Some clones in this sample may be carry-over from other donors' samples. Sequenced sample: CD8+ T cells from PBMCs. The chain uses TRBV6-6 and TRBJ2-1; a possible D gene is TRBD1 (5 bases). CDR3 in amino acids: CASSYSASDTPSSYNEQFF. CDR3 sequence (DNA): TGTGCCAGCAGTTACTCTGCTTCGGACACACCGAGCTCCTACAATGAGCAGTTCTTC.